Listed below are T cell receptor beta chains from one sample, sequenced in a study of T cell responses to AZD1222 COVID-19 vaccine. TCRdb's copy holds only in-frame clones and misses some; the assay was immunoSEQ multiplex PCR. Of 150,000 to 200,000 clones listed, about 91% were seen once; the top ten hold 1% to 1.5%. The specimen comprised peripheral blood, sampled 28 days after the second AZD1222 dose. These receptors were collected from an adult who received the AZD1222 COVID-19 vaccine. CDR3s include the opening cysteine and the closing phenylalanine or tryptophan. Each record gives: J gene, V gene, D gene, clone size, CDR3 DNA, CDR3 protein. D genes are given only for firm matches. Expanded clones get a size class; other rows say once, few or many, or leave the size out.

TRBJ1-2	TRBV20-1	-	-	TGCAGTGCTAGAGTGACCTATGGCTACACCTTC	CSARVTYGYTF
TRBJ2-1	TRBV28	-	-	TGTGCCAGCAGTTTGGACGACAATGAGCAGTTCTTC	CASSLDDNEQFF
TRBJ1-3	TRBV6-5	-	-	TGTGCCAGCATCCAGGGTACGGGAAACACCATATATTTT	CASIQGTGNTIYF
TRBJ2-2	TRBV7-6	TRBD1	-	TGTGCCAGCAGCACCAGAACAGGGGGCTTGGACACCGGGGAGCTGTTTTTT	CASSTRTGGLDTGELFF
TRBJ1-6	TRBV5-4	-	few	TGTGCCAGCAGCTTGGCCCCAGGGGTGGATTCACCCCTCCACTTT	CASSLAPGVDSPLHF
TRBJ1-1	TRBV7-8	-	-	TGTGCCAGCAGCTTAGGGACTGGGGGGGCTGAAGCTTTCTTT	CASSLGTGGAEAFF
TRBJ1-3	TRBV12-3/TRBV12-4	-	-	TGTGCCAGCAGTTCCGGAACCTCTGTACCGGAAGATTTT	CASSSGTSVPEDF
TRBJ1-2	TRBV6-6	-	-	TGTGCCAGCAGTTACTCCGGGGCAGGGTATGGCTACACCTTC	CASSYSGAGYGYTF
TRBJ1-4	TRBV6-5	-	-	TGTGCCAGCAGACAAGGACAGTTCGAAAAACTGTTTTTT	CASRQGQFEKLFF
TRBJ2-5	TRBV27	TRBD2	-	TGTGCCAGCAGTTCCGGCTTGATTCCGGGACTACGAGAGACCCAGTACTTC	CASSSGLIPGLRETQYF
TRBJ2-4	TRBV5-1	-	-	TGCGCCAACCGAGGAGATCTAGCCAAAAACATTCAGTACTTC	CANRGDLAKNIQYF
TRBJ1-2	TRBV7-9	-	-	TGTGCCAGCAGCTTAGCGAGTTACAGTCCGGGTGGCTACACCTTC	CASSLASYSPGGYTF
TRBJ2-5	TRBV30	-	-	TGTGCCTGGAGCTCTAAGGAGTGGGAGACCCAGTACTTC	CAWSSKEWETQYF
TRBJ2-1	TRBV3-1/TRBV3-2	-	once	TGTGCCAGCAGCCAAGATATGGGACCCCCGTACAATGAGCAGTTCTTC	CASSQDMGPPYNEQFF
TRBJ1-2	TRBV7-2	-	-	TGTGCCAGCAGCTTAGAACAGCGCCAGGGTGGCTACACCTTC	CASSLEQRQGGYTF
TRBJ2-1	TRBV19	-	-	TGTGCCAGTAGTACGCGTGTTAATGAGCAGTTCTTC	CASSTRVNEQFF
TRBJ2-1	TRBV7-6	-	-	TGTGCCAGCAGCTCTGGGACTTATTCCTACAATGAGCAGTTCTTC	CASSSGTYSYNEQFF
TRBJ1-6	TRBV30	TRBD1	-	TGTGCCTGGACGGGACAGGGGAATTCACCCCTCCACTTT	CAWTGQGNSPLHF
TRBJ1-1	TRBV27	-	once	TGTGCCAGCAGTTTAGGGGCAAACCCCAACACTGAAGCTTTCTTT	CASSLGANPNTEAFF
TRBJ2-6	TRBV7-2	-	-	TGTGCCAGCAGCTACAACTCTGGGGCCAACGTCCTGACTTTC	CASSYNSGANVLTF
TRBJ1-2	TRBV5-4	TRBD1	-	TGTGCCAGCAGCTTGGGGAAGACAGGGGTGGTCGGCTACACCTTC	CASSLGKTGVVGYTF
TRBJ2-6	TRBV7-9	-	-	TGTGCCAGCAGCTCCTTGGCGGGGGCCGGGGCCAACGTCCTGACTTTC	CASSSLAGAGANVLTF
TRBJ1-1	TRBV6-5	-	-	TGTGCCAGCAGTTTGAACTTAGCGGGCACTGAAGCTTTCTTT	CASSLNLAGTEAFF
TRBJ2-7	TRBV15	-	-	TGTGCCACCAGCAGAGTGAGGGGCACCCCTATTGAGCAGTACTTC	CATSRVRGTPIEQYF
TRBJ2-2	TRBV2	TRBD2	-	TGTGCCAGCGGGGCGGGGGAAGGAATCGGGGAGCTGTTTTTT	CASGAGEGIGELFF